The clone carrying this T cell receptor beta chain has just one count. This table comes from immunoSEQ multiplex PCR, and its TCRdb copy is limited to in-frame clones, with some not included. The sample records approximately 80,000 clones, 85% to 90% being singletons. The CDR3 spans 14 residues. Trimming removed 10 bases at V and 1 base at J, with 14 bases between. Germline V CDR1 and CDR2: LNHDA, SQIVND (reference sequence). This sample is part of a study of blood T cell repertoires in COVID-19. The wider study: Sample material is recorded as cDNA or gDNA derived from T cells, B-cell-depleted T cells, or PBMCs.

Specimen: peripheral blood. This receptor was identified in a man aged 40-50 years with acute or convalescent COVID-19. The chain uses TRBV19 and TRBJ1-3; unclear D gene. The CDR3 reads CATKSQVSGNTIYF. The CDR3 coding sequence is TGTGCCACCAAGTCTCAGGTTTCTGGAAACACCATATATTTT.